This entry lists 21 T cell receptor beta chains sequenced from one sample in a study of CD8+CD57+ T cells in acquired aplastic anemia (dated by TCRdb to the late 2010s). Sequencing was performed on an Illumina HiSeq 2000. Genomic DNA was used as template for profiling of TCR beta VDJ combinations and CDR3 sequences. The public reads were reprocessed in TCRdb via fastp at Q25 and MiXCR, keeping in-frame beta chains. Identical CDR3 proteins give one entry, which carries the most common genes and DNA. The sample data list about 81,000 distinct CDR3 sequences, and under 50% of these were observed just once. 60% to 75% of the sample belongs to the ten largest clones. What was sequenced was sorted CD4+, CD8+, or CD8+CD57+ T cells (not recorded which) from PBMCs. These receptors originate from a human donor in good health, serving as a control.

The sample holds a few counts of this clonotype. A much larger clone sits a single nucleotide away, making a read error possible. The CDR3 loop is CSARPWNGDYEQYF. CDR3 in DNA: TGCAGTGCCCGCCCTTGGAACGGGGACTACGAGCAGTACTTC. This chain connects TRBV20-1 to TRBJ2-7; D is possibly TRBD2 (5 bases). From germline, CDR1 is DFQATT and CDR2 SNEGSKA (reference sequence). CDR3 length equals 14 residues. V gave up 6 bases and J gave up 3 bases, with 18 bases separating them.

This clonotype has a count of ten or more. CDR3 nucleotide sequence: TGTGCCAGCAGCCACGTTGCAGGCCAAGAGACCCAGTACTTC. It yields the protein CASSHVAGQETQYF. The rearrangement joins TRBV7-9 to TRBJ2-5; D is unclear. The V and J ends lost 5 bases and 1 base respectively, with 11 bases between them. This CDR3 comprises 14 residues. Germline lookup yields CDR1 SEHNR and CDR2 FQNEAQ (reference sequence).

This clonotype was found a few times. The CDR3 loop is CSVGGLAGDTQYF. Here the CDR3 DNA reads TGCAGCGTTGGTGGACTAGCGGGAGATACGCAGTATTTT. This rearrangement joins TRBV29-1 to TRBJ2-3, with 11 bases matching TRBD2. V trimming: 4 bases; J trimming: 5 bases; junction bases outside the gene matches: 2. The CDR3 runs 13 residues. Germline CDR1 is SQVTM and CDR2 is ANQGSEA.

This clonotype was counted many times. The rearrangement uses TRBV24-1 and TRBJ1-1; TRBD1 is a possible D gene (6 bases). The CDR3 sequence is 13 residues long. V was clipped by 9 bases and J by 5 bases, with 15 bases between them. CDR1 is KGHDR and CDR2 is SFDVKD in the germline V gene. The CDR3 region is CATPGHRGTEAFF. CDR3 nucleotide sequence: TGTGCCACCCCGGGACACCGTGGGACTGAAGCTTTCTTT.

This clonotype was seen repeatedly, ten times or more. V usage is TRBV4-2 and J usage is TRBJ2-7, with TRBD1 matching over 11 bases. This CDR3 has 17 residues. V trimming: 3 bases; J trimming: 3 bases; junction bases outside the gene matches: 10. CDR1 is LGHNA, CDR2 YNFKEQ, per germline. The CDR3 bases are TGTGCCAGCAGCCATCCCTCCACCGGGACAGGGGGCTACGAGCAGTACTTC. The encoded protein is CASSHPSTGTGGYEQYF.

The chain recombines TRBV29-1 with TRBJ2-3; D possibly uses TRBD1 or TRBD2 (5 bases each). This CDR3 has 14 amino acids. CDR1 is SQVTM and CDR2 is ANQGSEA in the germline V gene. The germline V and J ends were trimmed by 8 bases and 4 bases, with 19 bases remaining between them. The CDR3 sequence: CSQTFLGTADTQYF. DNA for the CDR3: TGCAGCCAAACATTTCTAGGGACGGCAGATACGCAGTATTTT.

The CDR3 DNA is TGTGCCAGCAGCTCCCGGGACAGTGGAAACACCATATATTTT. Translated, it gives CASSSRDSGNTIYF. The gene calls are TRBV7-9 and TRBJ1-3, with TRBD1 matching over 7 bases. The CDR3 length is 14 residues. CDR1 and CDR2 from the germline V gene are SEHNR and FQNEAQ (reference sequence). The J segment lost 3 bases and the V segment lost 4 bases, leaving 3 bases of the junction unmatched.

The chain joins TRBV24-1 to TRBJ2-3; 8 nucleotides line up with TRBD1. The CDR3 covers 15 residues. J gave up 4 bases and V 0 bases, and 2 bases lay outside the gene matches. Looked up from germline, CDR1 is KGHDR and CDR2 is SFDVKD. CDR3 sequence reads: CATSDLVQGADTQYF. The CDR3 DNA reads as TGTGCCACCAGTGATTTGGTACAGGGGGCAGATACGCAGTATTTT.

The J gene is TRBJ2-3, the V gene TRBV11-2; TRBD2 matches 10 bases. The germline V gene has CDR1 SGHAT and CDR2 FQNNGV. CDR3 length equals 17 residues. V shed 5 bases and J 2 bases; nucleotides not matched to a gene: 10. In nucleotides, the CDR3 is TGTGCCAGCAGCCCCCAAATAGCGGGAGGCCCCACAGATACGCAGTATTTT. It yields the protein CASSPQIAGGPTDTQYF.

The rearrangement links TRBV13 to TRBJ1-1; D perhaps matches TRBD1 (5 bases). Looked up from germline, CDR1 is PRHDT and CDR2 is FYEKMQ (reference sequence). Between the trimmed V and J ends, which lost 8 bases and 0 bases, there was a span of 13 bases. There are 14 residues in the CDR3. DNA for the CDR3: TGTGCCAGCGGTCCGGGGACGGTGAACACTGAAGCTTTCTTT. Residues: CASGPGTVNTEAFF.

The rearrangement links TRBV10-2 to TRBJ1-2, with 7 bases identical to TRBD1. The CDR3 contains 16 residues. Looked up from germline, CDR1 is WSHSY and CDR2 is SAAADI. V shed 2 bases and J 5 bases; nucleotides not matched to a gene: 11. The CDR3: CASSETSGQEQYGYTF. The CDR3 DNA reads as TGCGCCAGCAGTGAGACGAGTGGACAGGAGCAATATGGCTACACCTTC.

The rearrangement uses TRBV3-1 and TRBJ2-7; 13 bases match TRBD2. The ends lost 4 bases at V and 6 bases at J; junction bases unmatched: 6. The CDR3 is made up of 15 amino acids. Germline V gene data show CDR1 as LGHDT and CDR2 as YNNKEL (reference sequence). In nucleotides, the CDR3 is TGTGCCAGCAGCCCAGGACTAGCGGGAGTTTTCGAGCAGTACTTC. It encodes CASSPGLAGVFEQYF.

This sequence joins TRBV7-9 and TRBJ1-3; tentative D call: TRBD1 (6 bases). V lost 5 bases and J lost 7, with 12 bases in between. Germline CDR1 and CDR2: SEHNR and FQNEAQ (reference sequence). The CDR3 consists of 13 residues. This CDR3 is CASSPGHGNTIYF. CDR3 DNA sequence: TGTGCCAGCAGCCCGGGACATGGGAACACCATATATTTT.

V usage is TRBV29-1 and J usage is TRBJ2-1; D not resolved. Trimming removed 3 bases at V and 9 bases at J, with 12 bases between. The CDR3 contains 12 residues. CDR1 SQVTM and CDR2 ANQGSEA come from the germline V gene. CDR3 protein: CSVDTPRSEQFF. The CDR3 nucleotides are TGCAGCGTTGATACCCCAAGGAGTGAGCAGTTCTTC.

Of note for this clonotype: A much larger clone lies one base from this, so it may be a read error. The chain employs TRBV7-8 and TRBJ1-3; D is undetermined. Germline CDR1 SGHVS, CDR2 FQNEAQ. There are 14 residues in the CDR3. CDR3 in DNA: TGTGCCAGCAGCTCTCAGGCCTCTGGAAACACCATATGTTTT. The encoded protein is CASSSQASGNTICF.

CDR3 loop: CASSRQGGVADTQYF. The CDR3, as DNA: TGTGCCAGTAGTAGGCAGGGGGGGGTCGCAGATACGCAGTATTTT. The rearrangement joins TRBV19 to TRBJ2-3; D may match TRBD1 or TRBD2 (7 bases each). Trimming removed 4 bases at V and 4 bases at J, with 15 bases between. This CDR3 is built from 15 residues. Germline V gene sequence: CDR1 LNHDA, CDR2 SQIVND (reference sequence).

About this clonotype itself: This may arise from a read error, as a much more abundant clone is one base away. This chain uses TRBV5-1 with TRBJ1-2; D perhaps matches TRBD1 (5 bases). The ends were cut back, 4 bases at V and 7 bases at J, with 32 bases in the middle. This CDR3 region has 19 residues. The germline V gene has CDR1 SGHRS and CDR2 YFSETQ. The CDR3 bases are TGCGCCAGCAGCCCAAAGTGGACGGCAGGGTCGAACCCCTACTGTGGCTACACCTTC. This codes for CASSPKWTAGSNPYCGYTF.

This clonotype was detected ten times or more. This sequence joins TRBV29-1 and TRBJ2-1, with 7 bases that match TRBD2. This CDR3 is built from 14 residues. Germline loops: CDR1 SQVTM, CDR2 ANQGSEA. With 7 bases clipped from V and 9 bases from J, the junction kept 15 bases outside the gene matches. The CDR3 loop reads CSATDSGGGSEQFF. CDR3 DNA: TGCAGCGCAACGGACTCGGGAGGTGGTAGTGAGCAGTTCTTC.

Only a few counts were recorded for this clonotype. This chain's CDR3 is CSVERHPNTGELFF. CDR3 DNA sequence: TGCAGCGTTGAACGGCATCCGAACACCGGGGAGCTGTTTTTT. This chain uses TRBV29-1 with TRBJ2-2; D unclear. This CDR3 has 14 residues. Germline loops: CDR1 SQVTM, CDR2 ANQGSEA. V dropped 2 bases and J dropped 0 bases, with 7 bases sitting between them.

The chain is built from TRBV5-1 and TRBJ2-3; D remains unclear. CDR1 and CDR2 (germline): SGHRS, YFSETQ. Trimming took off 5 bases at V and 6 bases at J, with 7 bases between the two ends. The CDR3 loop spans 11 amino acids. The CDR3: CASRTGDTQYF. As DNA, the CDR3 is TGCGCCAGCAGGACCGGCGATACGCAGTATTTT. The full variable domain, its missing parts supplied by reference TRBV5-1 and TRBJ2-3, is KAGVTQTPRYLIKTRGQQVTLSCSPISGHRSVSWYQQTPGQGLQFLFEYFSETQRNKGNFPGRFSGRQFSNSRSEMNVSTLELGDSALYLCASRTGDTQYFGPGTRLTVL.

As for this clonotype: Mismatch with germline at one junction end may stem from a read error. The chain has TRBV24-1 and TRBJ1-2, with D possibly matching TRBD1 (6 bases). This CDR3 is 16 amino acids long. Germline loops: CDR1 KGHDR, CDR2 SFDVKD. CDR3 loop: CASSKGRQAANYGYTF. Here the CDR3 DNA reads TGTGCCAGCAGTAAAGGGCGACAGGCAGCTAACTATGGCTACACCTTC.